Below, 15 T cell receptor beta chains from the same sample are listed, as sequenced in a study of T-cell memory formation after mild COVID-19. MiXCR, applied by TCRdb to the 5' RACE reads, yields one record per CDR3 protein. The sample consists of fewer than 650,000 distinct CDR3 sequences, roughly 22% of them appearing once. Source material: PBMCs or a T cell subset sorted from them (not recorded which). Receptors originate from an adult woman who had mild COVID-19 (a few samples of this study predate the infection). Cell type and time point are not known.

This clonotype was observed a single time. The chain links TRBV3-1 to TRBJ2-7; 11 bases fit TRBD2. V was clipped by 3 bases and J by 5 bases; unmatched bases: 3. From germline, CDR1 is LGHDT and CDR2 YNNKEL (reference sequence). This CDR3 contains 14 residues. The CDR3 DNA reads TGTGCCAGCAGCCATACTAGCGGGGGCAACGAGCAGTACTTC. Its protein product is CASSHTSGGNEQYF.

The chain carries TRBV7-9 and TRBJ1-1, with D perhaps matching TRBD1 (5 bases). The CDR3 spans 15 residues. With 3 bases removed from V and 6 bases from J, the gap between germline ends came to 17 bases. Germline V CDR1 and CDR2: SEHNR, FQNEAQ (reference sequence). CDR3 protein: CASSFARREQPEAFF. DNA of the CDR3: TGTGCCAGCAGCTTCGCCCGCAGGGAACAGCCTGAAGCTTTCTTT.

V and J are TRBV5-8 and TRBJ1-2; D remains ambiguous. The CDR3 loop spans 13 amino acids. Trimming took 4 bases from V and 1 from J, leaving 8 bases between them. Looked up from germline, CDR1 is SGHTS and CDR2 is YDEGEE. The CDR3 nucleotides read TGTGCCAGCAGCATGACACGTAACTATGGCTACACCTTC. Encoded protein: CASSMTRNYGYTF.

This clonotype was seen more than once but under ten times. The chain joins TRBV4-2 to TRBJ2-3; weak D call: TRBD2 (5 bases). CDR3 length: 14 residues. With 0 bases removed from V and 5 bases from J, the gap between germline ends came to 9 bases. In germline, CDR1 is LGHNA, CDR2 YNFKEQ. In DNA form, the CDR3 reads TGTGCCAGCAGCCAAGATACGGGAAGAGATACGCAGTATTTT. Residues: CASSQDTGRDTQYF.

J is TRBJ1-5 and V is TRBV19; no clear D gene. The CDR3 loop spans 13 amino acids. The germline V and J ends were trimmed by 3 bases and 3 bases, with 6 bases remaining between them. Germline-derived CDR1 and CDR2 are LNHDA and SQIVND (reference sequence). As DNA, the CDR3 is TGTGCCAGTAGTATTTCCTTCAATCAGCCCCAGCATTTT. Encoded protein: CASSISFNQPQHF.

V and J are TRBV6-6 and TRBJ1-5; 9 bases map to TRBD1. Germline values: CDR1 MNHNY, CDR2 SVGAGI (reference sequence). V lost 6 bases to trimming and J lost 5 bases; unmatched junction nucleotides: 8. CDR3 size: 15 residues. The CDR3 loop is CASRSSGTGYQPQHF. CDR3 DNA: TGTGCCAGCAGGAGTTCCGGGACAGGGTATCAGCCCCAGCATTTT.

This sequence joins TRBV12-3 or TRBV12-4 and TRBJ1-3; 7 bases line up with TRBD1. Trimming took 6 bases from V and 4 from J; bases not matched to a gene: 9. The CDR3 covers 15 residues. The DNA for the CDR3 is TGTGCCAGCAGCTTACCGACAGGGCTAGGAAACACCATATATTTT. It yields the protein CASSLPTGLGNTIYF.

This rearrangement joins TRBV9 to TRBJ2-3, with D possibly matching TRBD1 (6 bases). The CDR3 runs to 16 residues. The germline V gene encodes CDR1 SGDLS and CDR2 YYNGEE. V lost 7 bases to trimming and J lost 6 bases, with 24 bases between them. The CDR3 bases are TGTGCCAGCGGTTCCCATGGGGGCCTACCGGTGGATACGCAGTATTTT. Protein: CASGSHGGLPVDTQYF. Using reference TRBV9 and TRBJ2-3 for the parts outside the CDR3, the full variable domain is DSGVTQTPKHLITATGQRVTLRCSPRSGDLSVYWYQQSLDQGLQFLIQYYNGEERAKGNILERFSAQQFPDLHSELNLSSLELGDSALYFCASGSHGGLPVDTQYFGPGTRLTVL.

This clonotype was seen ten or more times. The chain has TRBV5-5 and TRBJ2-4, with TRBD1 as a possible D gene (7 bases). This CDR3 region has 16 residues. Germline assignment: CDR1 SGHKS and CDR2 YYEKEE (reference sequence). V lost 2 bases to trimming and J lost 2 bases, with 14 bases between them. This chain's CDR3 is CASSFQGGVTKNIQYF. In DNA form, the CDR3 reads TGTGCCAGCAGCTTTCAGGGGGGAGTGACCAAAAACATTCAGTACTTC.

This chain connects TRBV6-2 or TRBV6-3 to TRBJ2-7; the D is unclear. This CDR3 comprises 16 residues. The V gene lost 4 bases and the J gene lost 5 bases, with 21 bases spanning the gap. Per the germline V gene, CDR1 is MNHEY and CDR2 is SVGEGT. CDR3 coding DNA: TGTGCCAGCAGTTTTCCCCAGTTGCGGTCCGTCAACGAGCAGTACTTC. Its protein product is CASSFPQLRSVNEQYF.

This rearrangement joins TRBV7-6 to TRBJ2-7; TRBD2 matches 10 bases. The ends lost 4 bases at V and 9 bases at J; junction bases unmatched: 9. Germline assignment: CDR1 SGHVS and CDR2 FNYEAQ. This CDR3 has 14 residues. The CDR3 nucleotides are TGTGCCAGCAGCTCTCCAAGCGGGGGGGCTGGGCAGTACTTC. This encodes CASSSPSGGAGQYF. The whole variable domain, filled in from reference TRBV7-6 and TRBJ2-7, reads GAGVSQSPRYKVTKRGQDVALRCDPISGHVSLYWYRQALGQGPEFLTYFNYEAQQDKSGLPNDRFSAERPEGSISTLTIQRTEQRDSAMYRCASSSPSGGAGQYFGPGTRLTVT.

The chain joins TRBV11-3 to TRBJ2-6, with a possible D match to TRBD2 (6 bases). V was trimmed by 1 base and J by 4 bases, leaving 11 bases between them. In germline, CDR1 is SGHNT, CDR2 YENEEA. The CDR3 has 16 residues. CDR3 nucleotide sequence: TGTGCCAGCAGCTTAGGGCGGGGACCCGGGGCCAACGTCCTGACTTTC. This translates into CASSLGRGPGANVLTF.

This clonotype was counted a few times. The CDR3 loop reads CSASKGQGGNQPQHF. DNA of the CDR3: TGCAGTGCTAGTAAGGGACAGGGGGGCAATCAGCCCCAGCATTTT. V and J are TRBV20-1 and TRBJ1-5; 11 bases align to TRBD1. V gave up 3 bases and J gave up 2 bases; unmatched junction bases: 3. CDR1 DFQATT and CDR2 SNEGSKA come from the germline V gene (reference sequence). The CDR3 is 15 residues long.

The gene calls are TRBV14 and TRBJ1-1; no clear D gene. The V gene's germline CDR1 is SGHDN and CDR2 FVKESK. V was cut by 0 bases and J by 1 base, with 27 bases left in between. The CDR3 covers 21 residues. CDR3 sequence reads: CASSQDPWIVVGSFWNTEAFF. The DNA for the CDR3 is TGTGCCAGCAGCCAAGATCCGTGGATCGTGGTGGGATCTTTTTGGAACACTGAAGCTTTCTTT.

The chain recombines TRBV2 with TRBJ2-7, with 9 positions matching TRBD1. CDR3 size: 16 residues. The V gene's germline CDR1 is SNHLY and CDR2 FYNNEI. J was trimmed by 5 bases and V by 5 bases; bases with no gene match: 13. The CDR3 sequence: CASSMAGGQGSHEQYF. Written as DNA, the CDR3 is TGTGCCAGCAGTATGGCCGGAGGACAGGGGTCCCACGAGCAGTACTTC. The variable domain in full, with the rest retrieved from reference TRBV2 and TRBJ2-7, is EPEVTQTPSHQVTQMGQEVILRCVPISNHLYFYWYRQILGQKVEFLVSFYNNEISEKSEIFDDQFSVERPDGSNFTLKIRSTKLEDSAMYFCASSMAGGQGSHEQYFGPGTRLTVT.